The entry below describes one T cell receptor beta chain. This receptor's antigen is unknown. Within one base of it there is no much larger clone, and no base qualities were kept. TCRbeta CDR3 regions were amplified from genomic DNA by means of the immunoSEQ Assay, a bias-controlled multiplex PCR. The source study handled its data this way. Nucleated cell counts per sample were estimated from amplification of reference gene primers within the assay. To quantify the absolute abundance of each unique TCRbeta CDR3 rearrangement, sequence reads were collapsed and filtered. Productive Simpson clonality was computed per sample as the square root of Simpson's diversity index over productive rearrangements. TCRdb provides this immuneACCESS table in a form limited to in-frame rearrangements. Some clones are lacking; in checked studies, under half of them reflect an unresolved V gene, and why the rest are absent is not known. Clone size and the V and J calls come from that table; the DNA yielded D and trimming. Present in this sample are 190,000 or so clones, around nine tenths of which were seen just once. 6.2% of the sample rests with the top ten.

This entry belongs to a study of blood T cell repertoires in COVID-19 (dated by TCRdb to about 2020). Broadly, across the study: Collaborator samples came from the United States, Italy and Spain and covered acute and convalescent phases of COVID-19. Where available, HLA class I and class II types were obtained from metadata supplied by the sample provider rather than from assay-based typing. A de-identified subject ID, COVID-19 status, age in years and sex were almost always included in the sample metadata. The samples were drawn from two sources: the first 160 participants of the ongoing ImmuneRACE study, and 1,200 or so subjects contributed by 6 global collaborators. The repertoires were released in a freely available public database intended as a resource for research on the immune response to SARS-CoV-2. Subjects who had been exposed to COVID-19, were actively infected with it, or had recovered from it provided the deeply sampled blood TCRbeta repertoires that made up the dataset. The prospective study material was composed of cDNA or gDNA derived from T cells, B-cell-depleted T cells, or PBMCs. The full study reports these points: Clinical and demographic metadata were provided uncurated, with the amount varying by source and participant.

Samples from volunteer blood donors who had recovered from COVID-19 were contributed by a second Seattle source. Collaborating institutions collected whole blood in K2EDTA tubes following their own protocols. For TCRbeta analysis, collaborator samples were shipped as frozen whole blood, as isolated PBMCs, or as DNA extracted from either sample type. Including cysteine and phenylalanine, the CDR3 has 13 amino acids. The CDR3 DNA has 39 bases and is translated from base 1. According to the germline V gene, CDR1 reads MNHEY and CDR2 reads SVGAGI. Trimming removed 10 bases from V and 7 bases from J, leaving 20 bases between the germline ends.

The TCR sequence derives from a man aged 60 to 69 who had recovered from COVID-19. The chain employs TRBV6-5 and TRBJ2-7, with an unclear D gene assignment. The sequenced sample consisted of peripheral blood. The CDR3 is CATKIGGVREQYF. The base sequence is TGTGCCACAAAGATCGGTGGAGTGCGGGAGCAGTACTTC.